The next 12 T cell receptor beta chains were all read from a single sample in a study of T cell changes during pregnancy in multiple sclerosis. Some clones are missing from TCRdb's copy, which holds only in-frame ones; the method was immunoSEQ multiplex PCR. This table holds tens of thousands of clones, 85% to 95% found once. Sequencing was performed on peripheral blood, taken in the third trimester of pregnancy. The receptors were sampled from a female donor with multiple sclerosis, enrolled in a pregnancy study.

This sequence joins TRBV2 and TRBJ2-7; D call uncertain. The V end lost 7 bases, the J end lost 4 bases, and 11 bases lay between the germline ends. The CDR3 is 12 residues long. Germline V gives CDR1 SNHLY, CDR2 FYNNEI. For the CDR3, the DNA is TGTGCCAGCACTGAGGCCCCTTACGAGCAGTACTTC. The encoded protein is CASTEAPYEQYF.

The chain couples TRBV12-2 to TRBJ1-5; the D call of TRBD1 is as the table states it, not checked on the DNA. TRBV12-2 is a pseudogene segment. The length of the CDR3 is 16 residues. CDR3 in DNA: TGTGCAAGTCGCTTAGATCTCAGGGTTAGCAATCAGCCCCAGCATTTT. Translating it yields CASRLDLRVSNQPQHF.

For this clone: Compared with germline, one end of the junction differs, possibly owing to a read error. The rearrangement uses TRBV5-4 and TRBJ2-3; the match to TRBD2 covers 8 bases. The CDR3 spans 17 residues. CDR1 SGHNT and CDR2 YYREEE come from the germline V gene (reference sequence). The CDR3 protein is CASSPPGGSRGTDTQCF. Written as DNA, the CDR3 is TGTGCCAGCAGCCCCCCGGGGGGGTCCCGTGGCACAGATACGCAGTGTTTT.

For the CDR3, the DNA is TGTGCCAGCTCACCAGAGGCCAGGGGCTATGGCTACACCTTC. It is translated as CASSPEARGYGYTF. The chain links TRBV18 to TRBJ1-2, with D possibly TRBD1 on 6 matching bases. Trimming took off 2 bases at V and 4 bases at J, with 11 bases between the two ends. This CDR3 is built from 14 residues. Germline V gives CDR1 KGHSH, CDR2 LQKENI. The variable domain in full, completed from reference TRBV18 and TRBJ1-2, reads NAGVMQNPRHLVRRRGQEARLRCSPMKGHSHVYWYRQLPEEGLKFMVYLQKENIIDESGMPKERFSAEFPKEGPSILRIQQVVRGDSAAYFCASSPEARGYGYTFGSGTRLTVV.

The chain employs TRBV19 and TRBJ1-5, with D unresolved. Germline V gene data show CDR1 as LNHDA and CDR2 as SQIVND (reference sequence). V lost 3 bases to trimming and J lost 1 base, with 10 bases between them. The CDR3 has 15 amino acids. The CDR3: CASSIGPGSNQPQHF. In DNA form, the CDR3 reads TGTGCCAGTAGTATTGGGCCGGGGAGCAATCAGCCCCAGCATTTT.

This rearrangement joins TRBV27 to TRBJ2-1; D ambiguous. This CDR3 comprises 14 residues. The germline CDR1 and CDR2 sequences are MNHEY and SMNVEV (reference sequence). Trimming removed 5 bases from V and 8 bases from J, with 16 bases in between. The CDR3 loop reads CASSQTLRAHEQFF. CDR3 nucleotides: TGTGCCAGCAGTCAAACCTTGCGAGCCCATGAGCAGTTCTTC.

The chain is built from TRBV5-1 and TRBJ2-5; 10 nucleotides match TRBD1. TRBJ2-7 matches the DNA end more closely, so the J call is doubtful. CDR1 SGHRS and CDR2 YFSETQ come from the germline V gene. This CDR3 has 14 amino acids. CDR3 in amino acids: CASSLRTGGYEQYF. Here the CDR3 DNA reads TGCGCCAGCAGCCTAAGGACAGGGGGGTACGAGCAGTACTTC.

This clone was observed a single time. This chain uses TRBV15 with TRBJ2-7; possible D gene TRBD1, 6 bases. Per the germline V gene, CDR1 is LNHNV and CDR2 is YYDKDF (reference sequence). V was trimmed by 0 bases and J by 3 bases, leaving 15 bases between them. This CDR3 region has 16 residues. The CDR3 bases are TGTGCCACCAGCAGAGATGCTTCAGGGGCGGGCTACGAGCAGTACTTC. Amino acids: CATSRDASGAGYEQYF.

The chain joins TRBV18 to TRBJ1-4, with 8 bases lining up with TRBD1. J gave up 8 bases and V 0 bases, and 5 bases lay outside the gene matches. The V gene's germline CDR1 is KGHSH and CDR2 LQKENI. The CDR3 covers 15 residues. CDR3 sequence (DNA): TGTGCCAGCTCACCACCGCAGGGGGCTGGAGAAAAACTGTTTTTT. This translates into CASSPPQGAGEKLFF.

This chain links TRBV29-1 with TRBJ1-1, with 10 positions matching TRBD1. CDR1 is SQVTM and CDR2 is ANQGSEA in the germline V gene. V shed 6 bases and J 5 bases; nucleotides not matched to a gene: 6. There are 13 residues in the CDR3. The CDR3 loop reads CSVGTGVGTEAFF. DNA of the CDR3: TGCAGCGTCGGGACAGGGGTGGGTACTGAAGCTTTCTTT.

The chain links TRBV7-6 to TRBJ1-1; D may be TRBD1 (5 bases). Trimming took 5 bases from V and 0 from J, leaving 19 bases between them. The CDR3 covers 17 residues. The germline gives CDR1 SGHVS, CDR2 FNYEAQ. Written as DNA, the CDR3 is TGTGCCAGCAGCACGGGACTAGCGGGGCCCCTGAACACTGAAGCTTTCTTT. Amino acids: CASSTGLAGPLNTEAFF. The whole variable domain, filled in from reference TRBV7-6 and TRBJ1-1, reads GAGVSQSPRYKVTKRGQDVALRCDPISGHVSLYWYRQALGQGPEFLTYFNYEAQQDKSGLPNDRFSAERPEGSISTLTIQRTEQRDSAMYRCASSTGLAGPLNTEAFFGQGTRLTVV.

The chain is built from TRBV27 and TRBJ2-7; TRBD2 aligns across 8 bases. The V and J ends lost 4 bases and 2 bases, in that order; junction bases with no gene match: 10. Germline CDR1 reads MNHEY; CDR2 reads SMNVEV (reference sequence). There are 16 residues in the CDR3. CDR3 sequence: CASSSHGLALAYEQYF. CDR3 sequence (DNA): TGTGCCAGCAGTTCCCATGGACTAGCTCTGGCCTACGAGCAGTACTTC.